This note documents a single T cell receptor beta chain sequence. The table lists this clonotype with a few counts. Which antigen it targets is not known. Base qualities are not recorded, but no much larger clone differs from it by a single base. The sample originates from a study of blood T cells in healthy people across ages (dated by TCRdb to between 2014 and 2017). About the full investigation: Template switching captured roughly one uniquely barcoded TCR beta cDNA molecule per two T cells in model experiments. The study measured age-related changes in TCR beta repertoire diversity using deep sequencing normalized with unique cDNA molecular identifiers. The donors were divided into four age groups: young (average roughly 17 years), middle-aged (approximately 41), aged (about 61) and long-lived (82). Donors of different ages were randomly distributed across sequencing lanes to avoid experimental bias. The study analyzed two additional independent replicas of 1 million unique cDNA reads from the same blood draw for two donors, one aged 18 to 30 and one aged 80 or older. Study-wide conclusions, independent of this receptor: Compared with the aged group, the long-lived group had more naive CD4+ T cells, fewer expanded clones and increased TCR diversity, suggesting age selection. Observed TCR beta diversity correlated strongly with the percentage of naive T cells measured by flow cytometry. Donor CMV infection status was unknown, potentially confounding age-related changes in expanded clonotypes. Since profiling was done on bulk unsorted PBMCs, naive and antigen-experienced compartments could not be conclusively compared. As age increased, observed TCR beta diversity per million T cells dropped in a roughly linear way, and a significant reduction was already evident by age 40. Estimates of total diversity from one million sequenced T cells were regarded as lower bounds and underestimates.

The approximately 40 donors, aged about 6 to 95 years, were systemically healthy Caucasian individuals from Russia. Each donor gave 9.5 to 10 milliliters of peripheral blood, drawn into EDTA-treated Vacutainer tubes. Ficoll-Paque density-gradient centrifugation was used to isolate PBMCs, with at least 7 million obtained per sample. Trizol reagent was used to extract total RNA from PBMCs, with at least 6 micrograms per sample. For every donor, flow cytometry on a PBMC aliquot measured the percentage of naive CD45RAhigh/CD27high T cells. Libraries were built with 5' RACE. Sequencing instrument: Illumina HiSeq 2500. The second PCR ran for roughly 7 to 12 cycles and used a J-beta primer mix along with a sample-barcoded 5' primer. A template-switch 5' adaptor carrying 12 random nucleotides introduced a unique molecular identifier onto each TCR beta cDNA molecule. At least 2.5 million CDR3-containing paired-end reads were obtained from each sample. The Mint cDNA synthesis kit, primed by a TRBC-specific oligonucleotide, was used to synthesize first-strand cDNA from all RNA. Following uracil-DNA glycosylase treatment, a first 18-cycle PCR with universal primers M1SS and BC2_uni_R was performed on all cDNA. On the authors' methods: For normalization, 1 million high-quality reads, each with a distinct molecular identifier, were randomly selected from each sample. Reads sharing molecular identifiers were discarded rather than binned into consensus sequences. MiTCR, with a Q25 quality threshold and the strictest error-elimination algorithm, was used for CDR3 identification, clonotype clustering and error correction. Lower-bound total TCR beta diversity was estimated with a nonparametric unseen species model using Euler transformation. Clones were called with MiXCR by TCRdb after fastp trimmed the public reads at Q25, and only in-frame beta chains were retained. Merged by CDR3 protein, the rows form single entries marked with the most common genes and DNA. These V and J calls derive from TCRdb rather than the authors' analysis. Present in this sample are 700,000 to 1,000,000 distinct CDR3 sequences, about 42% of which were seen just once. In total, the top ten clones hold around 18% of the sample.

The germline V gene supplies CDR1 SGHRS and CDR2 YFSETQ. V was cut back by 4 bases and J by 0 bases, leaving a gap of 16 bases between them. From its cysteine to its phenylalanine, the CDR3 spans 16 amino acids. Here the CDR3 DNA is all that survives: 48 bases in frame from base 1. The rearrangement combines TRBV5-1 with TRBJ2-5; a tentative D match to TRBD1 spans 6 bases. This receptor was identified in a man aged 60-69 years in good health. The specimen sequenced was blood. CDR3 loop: CASSPSPRTDQETQYF. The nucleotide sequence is TGCGCCAGCAGCCCCTCCCCTCGGACAGACCAAGAGACCCAGTACTTC.